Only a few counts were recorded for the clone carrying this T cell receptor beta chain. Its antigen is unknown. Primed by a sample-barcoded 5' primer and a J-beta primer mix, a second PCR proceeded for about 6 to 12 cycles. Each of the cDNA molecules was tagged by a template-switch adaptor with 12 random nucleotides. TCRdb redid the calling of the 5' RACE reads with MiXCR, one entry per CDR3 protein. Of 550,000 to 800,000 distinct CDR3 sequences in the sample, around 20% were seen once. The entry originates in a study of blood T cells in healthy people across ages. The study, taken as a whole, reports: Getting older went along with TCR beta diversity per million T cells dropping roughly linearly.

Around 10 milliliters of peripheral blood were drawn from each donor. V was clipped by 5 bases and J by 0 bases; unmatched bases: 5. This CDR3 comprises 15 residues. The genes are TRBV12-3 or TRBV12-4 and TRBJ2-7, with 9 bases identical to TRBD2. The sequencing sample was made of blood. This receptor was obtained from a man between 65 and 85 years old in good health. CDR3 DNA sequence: TGTGCCAGCAGTCTCCGACTAGCGGTCTCCTACGAGCAGTACTTC. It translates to CASSLRLAVSYEQYF.